These T cell receptor beta chains were read from a single sample in a study of T-cell reconstitution after alpha-beta-depleted transplantation in children. One entry per CDR3 protein, called by TCRdb with MiXCR from the PCR reads. The sample lists about 360,000 distinct CDR3 sequences; about an eighth were seen once. The sample here was PBMCs, taken from the stem cell graft. The receptors come from a human donor who donated a stem cell graft to a child with Fanconi anemia. CDR3s include the opening cysteine and the closing phenylalanine or tryptophan.

TRBJ2-1 | TRBV4-2 | CASTLPDINNEQFF
TRBJ1-2 | TRBV6-1 | CASLSTGGSPNYGYTF
TRBJ1-5 | TRBV7-9 | CASSPGENQPQHF
TRBJ2-2 | TRBV3-1 | CASSDLGPYTGELFF
TRBJ1-2 | TRBV20-1 | CCARDRIPRANYGYTF
TRBJ2-2 | TRBV24-1 | CATGSPEATGELFF
TRBJ1-1 | TRBV6-5 | CASSYSRGRTEAFF
TRBJ2-5 | TRBV2 | CASSEQRGGTQYF
TRBJ1-2 | TRBV10-3 | CAIWPGGYGYTF
TRBJ1-2 | TRBV28 | CASSFFRGSDGYTF
TRBJ1-5 | TRBV20-1 | CSATKSKYQPQHF
TRBJ1-1 | TRBV29-1 | CSVSQGLNTEAFF
TRBJ2-1 | TRBV6-5 | CASSYGGSSYNEQFF
TRBJ2-4 | TRBV2 | CASSDPLTGRENIQYF
TRBJ2-1 | TRBV11-2 | CASSRAGDEQFF
TRBJ2-1 | TRBV7-8 | CASSLAAGSYNEQFF
TRBJ2-5 | TRBV9 | CASSPRGGYQETQYF
TRBJ2-5 | TRBV7-8 | CASSLAGTNEGPGQETQYF
TRBJ2-5 | TRBV5-1 | CASTPGGQQETQYF
TRBJ2-2 | TRBV5-1 | CASSSEGNTGELFF
TRBJ2-1 | TRBV19 | CASGFQYPHNEQFF
TRBJ2-5 | TRBV20-1 | CSARYGRAGREETQYF
TRBJ2-7 | TRBV15 | CATSRDVGDFYEQYF
TRBJ2-7 | TRBV20-1 | CSARDFRTGSYEQYF
TRBJ2-6 | TRBV28 | CASSRDRGLSGANVLTF
TRBJ2-3 | TRBV12-3/TRBV12-4 | CASSAGTDTQYF
TRBJ2-1 | TRBV9 | CASSVGVAGGALNNEQFF
TRBJ1-1 | TRBV12-3/TRBV12-4 | CASSYTGALEAFF
TRBJ1-5 | TRBV2 | CASSEWVDQPQHF
TRBJ2-7 | TRBV6-6 | CASSHSYEQYF
TRBJ1-4 | TRBV4-3 | CASSQAFGGSGEKLFF
TRBJ2-1 | TRBV20-1 | CSARGLGAGAYNEQFF
TRBJ2-1 | TRBV20-1 | CSALTSQAYNEQFF
TRBJ1-5 | TRBV5-1 | CASSLGAGNQPQHF
TRBJ1-6 | TRBV3-1 | CASSQFPSSYNSPLHF
TRBJ1-6 | TRBV20-1 | CSARDSRGWDSPLHF
TRBJ2-2 | TRBV5-1 | CASSLRMDSGTGELFF
TRBJ2-3 | TRBV24-1 | CATSAQDGDTQYF
TRBJ2-1 | TRBV19 | CASKDRGRNEQFF
TRBJ1-5 | TRBV28 | CASSSGDGNQPQHF
TRBJ2-1 | TRBV11-3 | CASSLGTGAFYNEQFF
TRBJ2-1 | TRBV27 | CASSLTWRGARGEQFF
TRBJ2-3 | TRBV11-2 | CASSLLGGAPTDTQYF
TRBJ1-1 | TRBV5-1 | CASSPQGSVVWTEAFF
TRBJ2-1 | TRBV3-1 | CASSQATLAGGHNEQFF
TRBJ2-7 | TRBV2 | CASSRDSEQYF
TRBJ2-4 | TRBV19 | CASSIRQPLAKNIQYF
TRBJ2-3 | TRBV12-3/TRBV12-4 | CASSFKASGGSADTQYF
TRBJ2-1 | TRBV3-1 | CASSQAGGEQFF
TRBJ2-5 | TRBV29-1 | CSVEESLAGSAQYF
TRBJ1-2 | TRBV5-1 | CASSSYTDYGYTF